What follows is one TCR beta chain and its context. Its antigen is unknown. Use of 60 Vbeta and 13 Jbeta primers characterized the PCR. TCRdb keeps only in-frame clones here, not all; method: immunoSEQ multiplex PCR. This table has some 99,000 clones, nearly 70% appearing once. Deletions cut 3 bases from V and 0 bases from J, with 17 bases between. The CDR3 loop spans 17 amino acids. Germline loops: CDR1 MNHNS, CDR2 SASEGT. The entry originates in a study of cytomegalovirus exposure and HLA in healthy donors. Whole-study context: A data release that came early held approximately 85 million unique TCRs from HLA-typed donors. Study-level points and caveats: Exclusion applied to some V segments, including TRBV6-2 and TRBV6-3, as they were indistinguishable.

V and J are TRBV6-1 and TRBJ1-1; D not resolved. The sample was PBMCs. The TCR originated in a woman in her 70s in good health and CMV-seropositive. This chain's CDR3 is CASSEFGSATMNTEAFF. As DNA, the CDR3 is TGTGCCAGCAGTGAGTTTGGGTCGGCAACTATGAACACTGAAGCTTTCTTT.